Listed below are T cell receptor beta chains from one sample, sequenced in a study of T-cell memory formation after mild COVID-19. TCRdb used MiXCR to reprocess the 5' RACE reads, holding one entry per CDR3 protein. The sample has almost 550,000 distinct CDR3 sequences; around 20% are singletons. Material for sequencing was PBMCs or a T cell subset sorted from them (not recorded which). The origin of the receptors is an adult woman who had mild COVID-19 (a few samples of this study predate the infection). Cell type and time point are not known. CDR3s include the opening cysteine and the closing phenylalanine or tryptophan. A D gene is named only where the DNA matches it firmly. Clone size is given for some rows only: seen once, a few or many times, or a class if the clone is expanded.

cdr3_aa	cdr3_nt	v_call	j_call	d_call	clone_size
CASSLDGGGEQFF	TGCGCCAGCAGCTTGGATGGGGGGGGTGAGCAGTTCTTC	TRBV5-1	TRBJ2-1	TRBD2	many
CASSVKFGGNEQFF	TGTGCCAGCAGCGTAAAATTCGGCGGTAATGAGCAGTTCTTC	TRBV9	TRBJ2-1	.	.
CASSPDGSYEQYF	TGTGCCAGCAGCCCTGACGGGTCCTACGAGCAGTACTTC	TRBV4-2	TRBJ2-7	.	few
CASSPTSDEQFF	TGCGCCAGCAGCCCTACTAGCGATGAGCAGTTCTTC	TRBV5-1	TRBJ2-1	TRBD2	.
CASSLGGEITDTQYF	TGCGCCAGCAGCCTCGGTGGGGAGATCACAGATACGCAGTATTTT	TRBV4-1	TRBJ2-3	.	few
CASSHLGLTPDEQYF	TGTGCCAGCAGCCACCTGGGACTAACCCCCGACGAGCAGTACTTC	TRBV3-1	TRBJ2-7	TRBD2	.
CSAGSGSGTGELFF	TGCAGCGCCGGGTCCGGCTCGGGTACCGGGGAGCTGTTTTTT	TRBV29-1	TRBJ2-2	.	few
CASSPDWYNEQFF	TGTGCCAGCAGCCCAGACTGGTACAATGAGCAGTTCTTC	TRBV7-6	TRBJ2-1	.	.
CATMDRVGQPQHF	TGTGCCACTATGGACAGGGTGGGTCAGCCCCAGCATTTT	TRBV15	TRBJ1-5	TRBD1	few
CASRSSGGSWELFF	TGTGCCAGTCGGAGTAGCGGGGGGTCGTGGGAGCTGTTTTTT	TRBV6-5	TRBJ2-2	TRBD2	.
CASTLRGGGAQGEQFF	TGTGCCAGCACCCTAAGGGGCGGGGGGGCTCAGGGTGAGCAGTTCTTC	TRBV6-6	TRBJ2-1	TRBD2	.
CATSDAQDSNQPQHF	TGTGCCACCAGTGATGCCCAAGATAGCAATCAGCCCCAGCATTTT	TRBV24-1	TRBJ1-5	.	.
CASSPFLRGTRDQPQHF	TGTGCCAGCTCACCATTTTTGAGGGGGACGAGGGATCAGCCCCAGCATTTT	TRBV18	TRBJ1-5	.	.
CASSFPGLEHTGELFF	TGTGCCAGCAGTTTCCCGGGACTAGAGCACACCGGGGAGCTGTTTTTT	TRBV12-3/TRBV12-4	TRBJ2-2	TRBD2	few
CASSQDLGEVNSPLHF	TGCGCCAGCAGCCAAGATTTGGGAGAGGTGAATTCACCCCTCCACTTT	TRBV4-1	TRBJ1-6	.	.
CAWSVPDRNTEAFF	TGTGCCTGGAGTGTACCGGACAGGAACACTGAAGCTTTCTTT	TRBV30	TRBJ1-1	.	few
CASTWTHSSTDTQYF	TGTGCCAGCACCTGGACTCATTCTAGCACAGATACGCAGTATTTT	TRBV3-1	TRBJ2-3	.	.
CAWSQAVGEQYF	TGTGCCTGGAGTCAGGCGGTGGGCGAGCAGTACTTC	TRBV30	TRBJ2-7	.	few
CASSLTQNTEAFF	TGTGCCAGCAGTTTAACACAGAACACTGAAGCTTTCTTT	TRBV12-3/TRBV12-4	TRBJ1-1	.	many
CASSWSMGQGLEGYTF	TGTGCCAGCAGTTGGTCCATGGGACAGGGTCTGGAGGGCTACACCTTC	TRBV6-5	TRBJ1-2	TRBD1	.
CASRPRGQPNEKLFF	TGTGCCAGCAGGCCCCGGGGTCAGCCAAATGAAAAACTGTTTTTT	TRBV3-1	TRBJ1-4	.	.
CASSPPGRVAYNEQFF	TGTGCCAGCTCACCACCGGGTAGGGTCGCCTACAATGAGCAGTTCTTC	TRBV18	TRBJ2-1	.	.
CASSLGIGMAFF	TGTGCCAGCAGCTTAGGTATAGGGATGGCTTTCTTT	TRBV7-8	TRBJ1-1	.	.
CASSPRQNYGYTF	TGTGCCAGCAGCCCCCGCCAGAACTATGGCTACACCTTC	TRBV7-9	TRBJ1-2	.	.
CSARRNTEAFF	TGCAGTGCTAGAAGGAACACTGAAGCTTTCTTT	TRBV20-1	TRBJ1-1	.	few
CASSLDRLARQETQYF	TGTGCCAGCAGCTTAGACCGACTAGCTAGACAAGAGACCCAGTACTTC	TRBV11-2	TRBJ2-5	TRBD2	few
CASSPWGDPGANVLTF	TGTGCCAGCAGCCCATGGGGGGATCCTGGGGCCAACGTCCTGACTTTC	TRBV7-9	TRBJ2-6	.	.
CASKMRGPDSNQPQHF	TGTGCCAGCAAGATGAGGGGGCCTGATAGCAATCAGCCCCAGCATTTT	TRBV21-1	TRBJ1-5	.	.
CASTRTGGSYEQYF	TGTGCCAGCACACGGACAGGGGGTTCCTACGAGCAGTACTTC	TRBV27	TRBJ2-7	TRBD1	few
CASTLWGPGGGDTQYF	TGTGCCAGCACCTTGTGGGGCCCGGGAGGGGGAGATACGCAGTATTTT	TRBV12-3/TRBV12-4	TRBJ2-3	TRBD2	few